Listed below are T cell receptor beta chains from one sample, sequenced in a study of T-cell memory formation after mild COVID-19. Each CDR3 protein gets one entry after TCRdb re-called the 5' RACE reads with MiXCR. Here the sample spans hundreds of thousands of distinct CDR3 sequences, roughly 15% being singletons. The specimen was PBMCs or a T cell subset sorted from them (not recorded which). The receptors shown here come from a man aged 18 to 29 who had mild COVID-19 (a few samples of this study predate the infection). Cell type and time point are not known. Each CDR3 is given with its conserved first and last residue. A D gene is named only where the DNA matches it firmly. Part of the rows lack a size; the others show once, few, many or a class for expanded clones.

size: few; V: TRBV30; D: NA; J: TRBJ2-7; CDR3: CAWSVAANEQYF; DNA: TGTGCCTGGAGTGTAGCGGCTAACGAGCAGTACTTC
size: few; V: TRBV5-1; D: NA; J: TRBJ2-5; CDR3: CASRRDTQETQYF; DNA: TGCGCCAGCAGGAGGGACACTCAAGAGACCCAGTACTTC
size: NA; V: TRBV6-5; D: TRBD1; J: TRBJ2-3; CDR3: CASSAQGGTDTQYF; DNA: TGTGCCAGCAGTGCCCAGGGGGGCACAGATACGCAGTATTTT
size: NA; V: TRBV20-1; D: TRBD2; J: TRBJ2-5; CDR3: CSAPSGSGGAQETQYF; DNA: TGCAGTGCCCCCTCGGGTAGCGGGGGGGCCCAAGAGACCCAGTACTTC
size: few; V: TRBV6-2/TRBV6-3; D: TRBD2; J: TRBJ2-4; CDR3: CASLERTSGPIAKNIQYF; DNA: TGTGCCAGCCTCGAAAGGACTAGCGGACCTATAGCCAAAAACATTCAGTACTTC
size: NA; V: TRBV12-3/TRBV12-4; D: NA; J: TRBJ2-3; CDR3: CASSGVGGHTDTQYF; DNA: TGTGCCAGCAGTGGGGTCGGGGGCCACACAGATACGCAGTATTTT
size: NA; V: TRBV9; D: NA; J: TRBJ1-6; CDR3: CASSGSGLNSPLHF; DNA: TGTGCCAGCAGCGGCTCAGGCCTTAATTCACCCCTCCACTTT
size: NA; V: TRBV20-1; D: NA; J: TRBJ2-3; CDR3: CSALRDTQYF; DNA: TGCAGTGCCCTCCGGGATACGCAGTATTTT
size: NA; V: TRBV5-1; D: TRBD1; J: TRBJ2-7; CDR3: CASSPTGDRDYEQYF; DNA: TGCGCCAGCAGCCCCACAGGGGACAGGGACTACGAGCAGTACTTC
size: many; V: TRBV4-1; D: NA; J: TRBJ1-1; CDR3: CASSQSSRMLNTEAFF; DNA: TGCGCCAGCAGCCAGAGCTCTAGAATGTTGAACACTGAAGCTTTCTTT
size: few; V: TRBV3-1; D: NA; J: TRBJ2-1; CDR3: CASSQGAGWAGEQFF; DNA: TGTGCCAGCAGCCAAGGGGCGGGGTGGGCCGGTGAGCAGTTCTTC
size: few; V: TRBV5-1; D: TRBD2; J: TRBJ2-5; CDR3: CASSFAREVETQYF; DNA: TGCGCCAGCAGCTTCGCGCGGGAGGTGGAGACCCAGTACTTC
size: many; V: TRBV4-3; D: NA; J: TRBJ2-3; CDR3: CASSQREAADTQYF; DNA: TGCGCCAGCAGCCAGAGGGAAGCGGCAGATACGCAGTATTTT
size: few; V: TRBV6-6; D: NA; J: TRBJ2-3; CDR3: CASCPGHLTDTQYF; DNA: TGTGCCAGCTGTCCGGGACACCTCACAGATACGCAGTATTTT
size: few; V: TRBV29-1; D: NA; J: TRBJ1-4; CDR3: CSVIFPTNEKLFF; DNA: TGCAGCGTCATCTTTCCGACTAATGAAAAACTGTTTTTT
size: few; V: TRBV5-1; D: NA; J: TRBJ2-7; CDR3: CASSSASSYEQYF; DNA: TGCGCCAGCAGCTCCGCGAGCTCCTACGAGCAGTACTTC
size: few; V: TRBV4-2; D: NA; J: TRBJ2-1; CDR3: CASSQNGNNEQFF; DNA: TGTGCCAGCAGCCAAAACGGGAACAATGAGCAGTTCTTC
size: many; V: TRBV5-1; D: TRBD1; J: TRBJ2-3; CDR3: CASSLDRGLAWDTQYF; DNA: TGCGCCAGCAGCTTGGACAGGGGCCTTGCGTGGGATACGCAGTATTTT
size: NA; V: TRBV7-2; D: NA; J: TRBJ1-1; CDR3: CASSPRGGGADTEAFF; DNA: TGTGCCAGCAGCCCCCGGGGAGGAGGCGCGGACACTGAAGCTTTCTTT
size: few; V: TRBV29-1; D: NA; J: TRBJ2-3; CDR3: CSVALGSTTDTQYF; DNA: TGCAGCGTCGCACTGGGCTCAACCACAGATACGCAGTATTTT
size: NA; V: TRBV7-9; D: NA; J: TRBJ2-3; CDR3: CASSTQRGRSSTDTQYF; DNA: TGTGCCAGCAGCACACAAAGGGGCAGATCTAGCACAGATACGCAGTATTTT
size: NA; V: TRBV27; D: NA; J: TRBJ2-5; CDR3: CASSREPTGYSSETQYF; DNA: TGTGCCAGCAGTAGAGAGCCGACAGGTTATAGCTCCGAGACCCAGTACTTC
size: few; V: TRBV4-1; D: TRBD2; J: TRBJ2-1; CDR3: CASSQGSSTSGASSYNEQFF; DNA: TGCGCCAGCAGCCAAGGTAGTTCGACTAGCGGGGCGAGCTCCTACAATGAGCAGTTCTTC
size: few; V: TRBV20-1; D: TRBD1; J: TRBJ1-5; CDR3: CSALGQVENQPQHF; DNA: TGCAGTGCCCTGGGACAGGTAGAGAATCAGCCCCAGCATTTT
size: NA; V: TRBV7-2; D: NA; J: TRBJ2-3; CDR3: CASSLSRGALTDTQYF; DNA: TGTGCCAGCAGCTTAAGTCGGGGGGCCCTCACAGATACGCAGTATTTT
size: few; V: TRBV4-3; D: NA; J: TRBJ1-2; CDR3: CASSQDTRGYYGYTF; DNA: TGCGCCAGCAGCCAAGATACACGGGGGTACTATGGCTACACCTTC
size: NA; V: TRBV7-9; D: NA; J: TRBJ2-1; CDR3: CASSLPTNEQFF; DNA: TGTGCCAGCAGCTTACCGACCAATGAGCAGTTCTTC
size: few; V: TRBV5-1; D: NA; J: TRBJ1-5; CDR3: CASSLLAGDQPQHF; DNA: TGCGCCAGCAGCTTGCTGGCGGGGGATCAGCCCCAGCATTTT
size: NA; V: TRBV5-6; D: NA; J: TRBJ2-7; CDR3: CASSPRGGLPYEQYF; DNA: TGTGCCAGCAGCCCGAGGGGGGGGCTACCCTACGAGCAGTACTTC
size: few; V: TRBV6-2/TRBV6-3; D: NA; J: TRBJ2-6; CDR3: CASSYSMTRRGLSGANVLTF; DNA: TGTGCCAGCAGTTACTCGATGACCCGTCGGGGGCTCTCTGGGGCCAACGTCCTGACTTTC
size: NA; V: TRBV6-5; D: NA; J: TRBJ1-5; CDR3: CASSYSWDINQPQHF; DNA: TGTGCCAGCAGTTACTCTTGGGACATTAATCAGCCCCAGCATTTT
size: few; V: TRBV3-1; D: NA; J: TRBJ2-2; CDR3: CASSQVDGKTNTGELFF; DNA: TGTGCCAGCAGCCAAGTTGATGGCAAAACGAACACCGGGGAGCTGTTTTTT
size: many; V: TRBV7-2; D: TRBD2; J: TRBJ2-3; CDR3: CASRVAGADTQYF; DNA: TGTGCCAGCAGGGTGGCGGGGGCAGATACGCAGTATTTT
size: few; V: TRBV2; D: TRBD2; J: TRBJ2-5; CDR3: CASTETGGRTSGGEETQYF; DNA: TGTGCCAGCACAGAGACAGGGGGCCGGACTAGCGGGGGAGAAGAGACCCAGTACTTC
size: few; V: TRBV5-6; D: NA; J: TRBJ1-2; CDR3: CASSYRIAGYTF; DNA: TGTGCCAGCAGCTACAGGATTGCTGGCTACACCTTC
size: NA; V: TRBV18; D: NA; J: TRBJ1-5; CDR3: CASSGAFNQPQHF; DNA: TGTGCCAGCTCAGGGGCCTTCAATCAGCCCCAGCATTTT
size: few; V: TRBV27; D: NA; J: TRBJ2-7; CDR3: CASSFRYDSQGVEQYF; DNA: TGTGCCAGCAGTTTCCGTTACGATTCACAGGGAGTTGAGCAGTACTTC
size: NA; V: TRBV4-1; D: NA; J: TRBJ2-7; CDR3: CASSQVQSNYEQYF; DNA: TGCGCCAGCAGCCAGGTACAGTCAAACTACGAGCAGTACTTC
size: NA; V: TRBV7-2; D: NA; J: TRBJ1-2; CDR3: CASSLAQGQGYTF; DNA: TGTGCCAGCAGCTTAGCGCAGGGTCAAGGCTACACCTTC